Following are 7 T cell receptor beta chains from one sample sequenced in a study of Ad26.COV2.S vaccination and SARS-CoV-2 variants. Treatment given: roughly 18 received Ad26.COV2.S at low or high dose, single or two shots; roughly five received placebo; per-sample allocation not given. Sample collection was performed on day 63 after the first vaccine or placebo injection. Sequenced by immunoSEQ multiplex PCR; TCRdb stores in-frame clones only, minus some. This table has some 240,000 clones, roughly 89% appearing once. The specimen was peripheral blood, collected in a trial of Ad26.COV2.S vaccine versus placebo. The receptors come from a person aged 18-65 years who received the Ad26.COV2.S COVID-19 vaccine or a placebo.

There are a few counts of this clone. The V and J genes are TRBV20-1 and TRBJ1-6; D call uncertain. V gave up 3 bases and J gave up 7 bases, with 10 bases separating them. Germline lookup yields CDR1 DFQATT and CDR2 SNEGSKA (reference sequence). The CDR3 extends over 13 amino acids. The CDR3 sequence: CSASYGLNSPLHF. The CDR3 DNA follows: TGCAGTGCTAGTTACGGTTTAAATTCACCCCTCCACTTT.

J is TRBJ1-1 and V is TRBV7-9; weak D call: TRBD1 (5 bases). Germline V CDR1 and CDR2: SEHNR, FQNEAQ (reference sequence). The CDR3 totals 13 residues. The V end was cut by 5 bases, the J end by 5 bases, with 12 bases between. Written as DNA, the CDR3 is TGTGCCAGCAGCCCGCCCGGGGGTACTGAAGCTTTCTTT. This translates into CASSPPGGTEAFF. The full variable domain, rest sourced from reference TRBV7-9 and TRBJ1-1, is DTGVSQNPRHKITKRGQNVTFRCDPISEHNRLYWYRQTLGQGPEFLTYFQNEAQLEKSRLLSDRFSAERPKGSFSTLEIQRTEQGDSAMYLCASSPPGGTEAFFGQGTRLTVV.

This chain joins TRBV6-2 or TRBV6-3 and TRBJ2-7; TRBD1 matches 7 bases. CDR1 MNHEY and CDR2 SVGEGT come from the germline V gene. V was pared by 6 bases and J by 0 bases, with 11 bases of the junction left unmatched. CDR3 length: 16 amino acids. The CDR3: CASSNQRGRSSYEQYF. The DNA of the CDR3 is TGTGCCAGCAGCAACCAGAGGGGGCGTAGCTCCTACGAGCAGTACTTC.

The V call is TRBV27, the J call TRBJ2-1; D remains unclear. CDR1 is MNHEY, CDR2 SMNVEV, per germline (reference sequence). This CDR3 is built from 15 residues. The V and J ends lost 0 bases and 6 bases respectively, with 12 bases between them. The CDR3 region has the DNA TGTGCCAGCAGTTTATCGCTAGGTAGCCGCAATGAGCAGTTCTTC. It specifies CASSLSLGSRNEQFF.

The rearrangement joins TRBV7-2 to TRBJ2-7; D may be TRBD1 (5 bases). Per germline, CDR1 SGHTA and CDR2 FQGNSA. Trimming shortened V by 5 bases and J by 1 base, and 21 bases separated the two germline ends. The CDR3 totals 17 residues. The CDR3 protein is CASSTSGRRDGSYEQYV. In nucleotides, the CDR3 is TGTGCCAGCAGCACCTCTGGTCGCAGGGATGGATCCTACGAGCAGTACGTC.

The chain recombines TRBV27 with TRBJ1-4, with D hard to call. Germline CDR1 MNHEY, CDR2 SMNVEV (reference sequence). V was cut by 2 bases and J by 3 bases, with 13 bases left in between. The CDR3 runs 16 residues. CDR3: CASSLGRGSANEKLFF. In DNA, the CDR3 is TGTGCCAGCAGTTTAGGTCGGGGATCAGCTAATGAAAAACTGTTTTTT.

The J gene is TRBJ2-3, the V gene TRBV19; 9 nucleotides match TRBD1. The length of the CDR3 is 18 residues. CDR1 is LNHDA, CDR2 SQIVND, per germline (reference sequence). Trimming cost V 0 bases and J 0 bases; bases outside gene matches: 7. The CDR3 bases are TGTGCCAGTAGTATAGACCCCACAGGGGGCGCAAGCACAGATACGCAGTATTTT. This translates into CASSIDPTGGASTDTQYF.